These 4 T cell receptor beta chains came from one sample sequenced in a study of cytomegalovirus exposure and HLA in healthy donors. A multiplex PCR was run with 60 Vbeta primers and 13 Jbeta primers. Method: immunoSEQ multiplex PCR; TCRdb's copy keeps in-frame clones and lacks some. The sample lists about 98,000 clones; under 85% were seen once. What was sequenced was PBMCs. These receptors all come from a female donor in good health and CMV-seropositive.

V usage is TRBV19 and J usage is TRBJ2-5; D ambiguous. Trimming stripped 2 bases from V and 4 bases from J, with 5 bases between. Germline CDR1 is LNHDA and CDR2 is SQIVND (reference sequence). This CDR3 has 12 residues. The DNA of the CDR3 is TGTGCCAGTAGTATAAACGGAGAGACCCAGTACTTC. Translated, it gives CASSINGETQYF.

The chain is built from TRBV11-3 and TRBJ2-1; TRBD1 matches 7 bases. The V gene's germline CDR1 is SGHNT and CDR2 YENEEA. The CDR3 is made up of 16 amino acids. The junction had 14 bases not matched to a gene; V was cut back by 4 bases and J by 8 bases. DNA for the CDR3: TGTGCCAGCAGCTACAGGGGTGGGGCAATAAGGGATGAGCAGTTCTTC. It codes for CASSYRGGAIRDEQFF.

This chain links TRBV10-3 with TRBJ2-1; D perhaps matches TRBD2 (6 bases). The CDR3 sequence is 14 residues long. Germline loops: CDR1 ENHRY, CDR2 SYGVKD. V was pared by 6 bases and J by 7 bases, with 16 bases between. In nucleotides, the CDR3 is TGTGCCATCAGCAGACTAGAGAGTTGGAATGAGCAGTTCTTC. Translation gives CAISRLESWNEQFF.

The chain recombines TRBV10-3 with TRBJ2-7; possible D gene TRBD1, 6 bases. The CDR3 is made up of 13 amino acids. V was pared by 7 bases and J by 3 bases, with 13 bases between. The germline CDR1 and CDR2 sequences are ENHRY and SYGVKD. This CDR3 reads CAINEDRNYEQYF. The CDR3 region has the DNA TGTGCCATCAACGAGGACAGAAACTACGAGCAGTACTTC.